One and the same sample provided the 8 T cell receptor beta chains below, sequenced in a study of blood T cell repertoires in COVID-19. Assay: immunoSEQ multiplex PCR; the TCRdb copy retains only in-frame clones and omits some. The sample holds 80,000 to 100,000 clones, 81% seen once. The sequenced material came from peripheral blood. Source of these receptors: a man in his fifties or sixties with acute or convalescent COVID-19.

The rearrangement links TRBV6-5 to TRBJ2-2, with TRBD1 matching 9 bases. CDR3 size: 13 residues. The J segment lost 7 bases and the V segment lost 8 bases, leaving 5 bases of the junction unmatched. Germline V gene lookup returns CDR1 MNHEY and CDR2 SVGAGI. CDR3 region: CASYRGQGGELFF. CDR3 nucleotides: TGTGCCAGCTACAGGGGGCAGGGCGGGGAGCTGTTTTTT.

The chain uses TRBV5-1 and TRBJ2-7; a possible D gene is TRBD2 (5 bases). Between the trimmed V and J ends, which lost 0 bases and 0 bases, there was a span of 13 bases. This CDR3 contains 16 residues. The germline V gene encodes CDR1 SGHRS and CDR2 YFSETQ. CDR3 nucleotide sequence: TGCGCCAGCAGCTTGGCCGGGGAAGTCAGCTCCTACGAGCAGTACTTC. Translation: CASSLAGEVSSYEQYF.

The rearrangement links TRBV12-2 to TRBJ2-5; TRBD2, as called in the table, went unchecked against the DNA. TRBV12-2 is reported as a pseudogene. The CDR3 length is 16 residues. CDR3 amino acids: CASRLTPGLAGETQYF. The CDR3 coding sequence is TGTGCAAGTCGCTTAACACCAGGACTAGCGGGGGAGACCCAGTACTTC.

The J gene is TRBJ2-7, the V gene TRBV29-1; D may be TRBD1 (6 bases). The CDR3 extends over 12 amino acids. Germline loops: CDR1 SQVTM, CDR2 ANQGSEA. The germline V and J ends were trimmed by 7 bases and 3 bases, with 13 bases remaining between them. The CDR3 bases are TGCAGCGCATACAGGGACGGCTACGAGCAGTACTTC. Encoded protein: CSAYRDGYEQYF.

V usage is TRBV7-9 and J usage is TRBJ1-6; a weak D match, TRBD1 (6 bases). Germline CDR1 and CDR2: SEHNR and FQNEAQ (reference sequence). V lost 3 bases and J lost 5, with 8 bases in between. The CDR3 totals 14 residues. The CDR3 loop is CASSLTGDNSPLHF. CDR3 DNA: TGTGCCAGCAGCTTGACAGGAGATAATTCACCCCTCCACTTT.

The CDR3 DNA follows: TGCGCCAGCACCCAGACAGGGGGGAACACTGAAGCTTTCTTT. It yields the protein CASTQTGGNTEAFF. The chain joins TRBV10-2 to TRBJ1-1, with 9 bases lining up with TRBD1. V trimming: 7 bases; J trimming: 1 base; junction bases outside the gene matches: 4. This CDR3 comprises 14 residues. Per germline, CDR1 WSHSY and CDR2 SAAADI.

This sequence joins TRBV9 and TRBJ2-5; tentative D call: TRBD2 (7 bases). Germline CDR1 is SGDLS and CDR2 is YYNGEE. This CDR3 contains 14 residues. The ends were cut back, 3 bases at V and 4 bases at J, with 13 bases in the middle. CDR3 sequence (DNA): TGTGCCAGCAGCGCGGGGGGCGGGAGAGAGACCCAGTACTTC. This encodes CASSAGGGRETQYF.

The CDR3 DNA follows: TGTGCCAGCTCACCGCGCCGGGACACCGGGAAAAATGAAAAACTGTTTTTT. Amino acids: CASSPRRDTGKNEKLFF. This chain connects TRBV18 to TRBJ1-4, with a weak D call TRBD1 (6 bases). Germline CDR1 and CDR2: KGHSH and LQKENI. CDR3 length: 17 residues. Between the trimmed V and J ends, which lost 3 bases and 5 bases, there was a span of 19 bases.